Each of the 25 T cell receptor beta chains below was sequenced from the same sample in a study of beta chain features in type 1 diabetes. Since all of the isolated RNA was reverse transcribed, expressed TCRB transcripts were what got sequenced. The repertoire was sequenced with immunoSEQ multiplex PCR; TCRdb's copy has only in-frame clones and lacks some. The sample records under 800,000 clones, 15% to 17% being singletons. Sequences were obtained from naive CD4+ T cells from blood. These receptors all come from a young man in good health.

The chain uses TRBV4-2 and TRBJ1-2, with D possibly TRBD1 on 6 matching bases. CDR1 LGHNA and CDR2 YNFKEQ come from the germline V gene. The CDR3 covers 14 residues. V lost 2 bases and J 4 bases, leaving 11 bases between the germline ends. The CDR3: CASSQTGRSYGYTF. DNA of the CDR3: TGTGCCAGCAGCCAAACAGGGCGTTCCTATGGCTACACCTTC.

This clone has just a few counts. Other DNA sequences in the same sample also yield this CDR3. The J gene is TRBJ2-7, the V gene TRBV7-9, with D possibly being TRBD1 or TRBD2 (5 bases each). Germline-derived CDR1 and CDR2 are SEHNR and FQNEAQ (reference sequence). The CDR3 loop spans 14 amino acids. Trimming shortened V by 2 bases and J by 4 bases, and 12 bases separated the two germline ends. CDR3 in amino acids: CASSLQGVTYEQYF. The CDR3 DNA sequence: TGTGCCAGCAGCTTACAGGGAGTCACTTACGAGCAGTACTTC. Supplemented by reference TRBV7-9 and TRBJ2-7, the full variable domain reads DTGVSQNPRHKITKRGQNVTFRCDPISEHNRLYWYRQTLGQGPEFLTYFQNEAQLEKSRLLSDRFSAERPKGSFSTLEIQRTEQGDSAMYLCASSLQGVTYEQYFGPGTRLTVT.

This clone has just a few counts. The chain links TRBV6-5 to TRBJ2-7, with D hard to call. The V end was cut by 0 bases, the J end by 0 bases, with 9 bases between. In germline, CDR1 is MNHEY, CDR2 SVGAGI. This CDR3 region has 15 residues. The DNA of the CDR3 is TGTGCCAGCAGTTACTCGCCAGTGAGCTCCTACGAGCAGTACTTC. It yields the protein CASSYSPVSSYEQYF.

V is TRBV4-3 and J is TRBJ2-3, with a weak D call TRBD2 (6 bases). The CDR3 sequence is 17 residues long. Germline V gives CDR1 LGHNA, CDR2 YSLEER. The V and J ends lost 1 base and 1 base respectively, with 15 bases between them. The CDR3 DNA reads as TGCGCCAGCAGCCAAGTTGGTCGACTAGTAGGCACAGATACGCAGTATTTT. Translation: CASSQVGRLVGTDTQYF.

This clone was recorded a few times. The chain carries TRBV6-6 and TRBJ1-2, with D possibly being TRBD1 (6 bases). This CDR3 has 16 amino acids. The V gene's germline CDR1 is MNHNY and CDR2 SVGAGI (reference sequence). V lost 2 bases and J lost 7, with 20 bases in between. The CDR3 sequence is CASSYTRDTKGGGYTF. In DNA, the CDR3 is TGTGCCAGCAGTTACACCCGGGACACCAAAGGGGGTGGCTACACCTTC.

This clone has just one count. V usage is TRBV9 and J usage is TRBJ2-6; tentatively, D is TRBD1 (5 bases). Trimming cost V 2 bases and J 0 bases, with 12 bases left between them. The CDR3 has 17 amino acids. Germline V gene lookup returns CDR1 SGDLS and CDR2 YYNGEE. CDR3 loop: CASSVRVSGSGANVLTF. The DNA of the CDR3 is TGTGCCAGCAGCGTCAGGGTATCGGGCTCTGGGGCCAACGTCCTGACTTTC.

With respect to this clone: Other nucleotide sequences from this sample produce the same CDR3. The genes are TRBV5-4 and TRBJ2-3; TRBD1 or TRBD2 may be the D gene (7 bases each). From germline, CDR1 is SGHNT and CDR2 YYREEE (reference sequence). This CDR3 has 14 amino acids. V was shortened by 5 bases and J by 1 base, with 11 bases between the two germline ends. CDR3 loop: CASRPGGGTDTQYF. In DNA form, the CDR3 reads TGTGCCAGCAGACCAGGGGGGGGCACAGATACGCAGTATTTT. The full variable domain, its missing parts supplied by reference TRBV5-4 and TRBJ2-3, is ETGVTQSPTHLIKTRGQQVTLRCSSQSGHNTVSWYQQALGQGPQFIFQYYREEENGRGNFPPRFSGLQFPNYSSELNVNALELDDSALYLCASRPGGGTDTQYFGPGTRLTVL.

The CDR3 coding sequence is TGTGCCAGCAGCGCCTTTGGGACTAGCGGGAGGAGGAATGAGCAGTTCTTC. Amino acid sequence: CASSAFGTSGRRNEQFF. The chain combines TRBV9 with TRBJ2-1, with 15 bases that match TRBD2. The CDR3 has 17 amino acids. CDR1 is SGDLS and CDR2 is YYNGEE in the germline V gene. Trimming at V came to 3 bases and at J to 7 bases, leaving 8 bases not matched to a gene.

This clone was detected only a few times. Germline and junction disagree at one end, which may indicate a read error. The chain is built from TRBV5-4 and TRBJ2-7; D unresolved. This CDR3 has 8 amino acids. Germline V gene lookup returns CDR1 SGHNT and CDR2 YYREEE (reference sequence). CDR3 residues: CASSLCPF. In DNA, the CDR3 is TGTGCCAGCAGCTTGTGCCCGTTC.

The chain carries TRBV6-5 and TRBJ2-7; D is undetermined. This CDR3 contains 15 residues. V was shortened by 8 bases and J by 0 bases, with 17 bases between the two germline ends. Per the germline V gene, CDR1 is MNHEY and CDR2 is SVGAGI. CDR3 protein: CASARVLPSSYEQYF. CDR3 sequence (DNA): TGTGCCAGCGCAAGAGTCTTGCCGAGCTCCTACGAGCAGTACTTC.

This clone has only a few counts. The chain employs TRBV7-4 and TRBJ1-2; D is ambiguous. This CDR3 contains 10 residues. The germline gives CDR1 SGHVT, CDR2 SQSDAQ. V lost 5 bases and J lost 8, with 6 bases in between. The DNA for the CDR3 is TGTGCCAGCAGCGACAAGGGCTACACCTTC. Its translation is CASSDKGYTF.

This clone was observed a few times. Here the CDR3 DNA reads TGTGCCAGCAGTGGGGACGTGAACAATGAGCAGTTCTTC. Its translation: CASSGDVNNEQFF. The chain recombines TRBV2 with TRBJ2-1, with D tentatively TRBD1 or TRBD2 (5 bases each). The V end lost 4 bases, the J end lost 5 bases, and 9 bases lay between the germline ends. This CDR3 is 13 amino acids long. Germline assignment: CDR1 SNHLY and CDR2 FYNNEI.

This chain links TRBV28 with TRBJ2-4, with D possibly matching TRBD2 (5 bases). Trimming removed 2 bases from V and 3 bases from J, with 14 bases in between. Germline CDR1 and CDR2: MDHEN and SYDVKM. The CDR3 sequence is 16 residues long. The CDR3 DNA follows: TGTGCCAGCAGTTTACCCGGGAATGGAGTCAAAAACATTCAGTACTTC. Its protein product is CASSLPGNGVKNIQYF.

Comment on this clone: Other DNA sequences of this sample code for an identical CDR3. The V gene is TRBV18, the J gene TRBJ2-7; 9 nucleotides line up with TRBD1. V gave up 2 bases and J gave up 1 base; unmatched junction bases: 3. From germline, CDR1 is KGHSH and CDR2 LQKENI. This CDR3 contains 15 residues. The CDR3 coding sequence is TGTGCCAGCTCACCAGGGACAGGGCCGTCCTACGAGCAGTACTTC. It specifies CASSPGTGPSYEQYF.

This clone was counted a few times. The chain recombines TRBV28 with TRBJ1-5, with D hard to call. Germline CDR1 reads MDHEN; CDR2 reads SYDVKM. CDR3 length: 14 residues. V dropped 3 bases and J dropped 9 bases, with 15 bases sitting between them. The CDR3 region is CASSFSPGSGPQHF. Written as DNA, the CDR3 is TGTGCCAGCAGTTTCTCGCCGGGGTCAGGGCCCCAGCATTTT.

The chain links TRBV25-1 to TRBJ1-1; 9 bases are a match to TRBD1. The CDR3 is 16 residues long. Germline loops: CDR1 MGHDK, CDR2 SYGVNS. Trimming cost V 2 bases and J 4 bases; bases outside gene matches: 8. The CDR3 reads CASSEMGQGLGTEAFF. DNA of the CDR3: TGTGCCAGCAGTGAAATGGGACAGGGCCTTGGCACTGAAGCTTTCTTT.

There are a few counts of this clone. V usage is TRBV7-2 and J usage is TRBJ1-1; D possibly corresponds to TRBD1 (6 bases). The germline V and J ends were trimmed by 7 bases and 1 base, with 16 bases remaining between them. This CDR3 is 15 amino acids long. Per the germline V gene, CDR1 is SGHTA and CDR2 is FQGNSA. CDR3 in amino acids: CASNVQGRKNTEAFF. In DNA, the CDR3 is TGTGCCAGCAACGTACAGGGACGAAAGAACACTGAAGCTTTCTTT.

This rearrangement joins TRBV5-6 to TRBJ1-5; D remains ambiguous. Trimming took 2 bases from V and 4 from J, leaving 7 bases between them. Germline V gene lookup returns CDR1 SGHDT and CDR2 YYEEEE. The CDR3 is 13 residues long. The CDR3: CASSLRGNQPQHF. The CDR3 coding sequence is TGTGCCAGCAGCTTACGGGGAAATCAGCCCCAGCATTTT. Complete variable domain (other parts from reference TRBV5-6 and TRBJ1-5): DAGVTQSPTHLIKTRGQQVTLRCSPKSGHDTVSWYQQALGQGPQFIFQYYEEEERQRGNFPDRFSGHQFPNYSSELNVNALLLGDSALYLCASSLRGNQPQHFGDGTRLSIL.

This chain joins TRBV9 and TRBJ1-6, with D perhaps TRBD1 (5 bases). Germline V gene lookup returns CDR1 SGDLS and CDR2 YYNGEE. V shed 0 bases and J shed 8 bases, with 12 bases lying between them. CDR3 length equals 15 residues. The CDR3: CASSVEPGRDSPLHF. The CDR3 DNA sequence: TGTGCCAGCAGCGTAGAGCCAGGGAGGGATTCACCCCTCCACTTT. Combining the CDR3 with reference TRBV9 and TRBJ1-6 gives the whole variable domain DSGVTQTPKHLITATGQRVTLRCSPRSGDLSVYWYQQSLDQGLQFLIQYYNGEERAKGNILERFSAQQFPDLHSELNLSSLELGDSALYFCASSVEPGRDSPLHFGNGTRLTVT.

The V call is TRBV25-1, the J call TRBJ1-2, with unresolved D. Germline V gene data show CDR1 as MGHDK and CDR2 as SYGVNS. V lost 6 bases and J 0 bases, leaving 14 bases between the germline ends. The CDR3 is 15 residues long. This CDR3 reads CASSPRQAANYGYTF. The CDR3 DNA sequence: TGTGCCAGCAGCCCCCGCCAGGCCGCTAACTATGGCTACACCTTC.

This clone appeared a few times. CDR3 DNA sequence: TGTGCCAGCAGCTTAAATCGACAGGGGATGAACACTGAAGCTTTCTTT. Translated, it gives CASSLNRQGMNTEAFF. The chain uses TRBV7-2 and TRBJ1-1; 8 bases match TRBD1. There are 16 residues in the CDR3. Germline assignment: CDR1 SGHTA and CDR2 FQGNSA. The junction had 5 bases not matched to a gene; V was cut back by 2 bases and J by 0 bases. Complete variable domain (other parts from reference TRBV7-2 and TRBJ1-1): GAGVSQSPSNKVTEKGKDVELRCDPISGHTALYWYRQSLGQGLEFLIYFQGNSAPDKSGLPSDRFSAERTGGSVSTLTIQRTQQEDSAVYLCASSLNRQGMNTEAFFGQGTRLTVV.

This clone has just a few counts. This chain uses TRBV28 with TRBJ2-3, with D maybe TRBD2 (5 bases). The CDR3 length is 15 residues. Looked up from germline, CDR1 is MDHEN and CDR2 is SYDVKM. Trimming took 3 bases from V and 3 from J, leaving 13 bases between them. The CDR3 bases are TGTGCCAGCAGTTTTGAGCGAGGGCTGACAGATACGCAGTATTTT. Translating gives CASSFERGLTDTQYF.

This clone was observed a handful of times. J is TRBJ2-5 and V is TRBV15; tentative D call: TRBD2 (6 bases). The CDR3 has 14 amino acids. V was cut by 5 bases and J by 5 bases, with 15 bases left in between. Germline CDR1 LNHNV, CDR2 YYDKDF (reference sequence). CDR3 sequence: CATSLEGRSETQYF. In DNA, the CDR3 is TGTGCCACCAGCTTGGAGGGCAGATCGGAGACCCAGTACTTC.

This chain connects TRBV6-5 to TRBJ2-1; TRBD2 is a possible D gene (5 bases). This CDR3 has 12 residues. CDR1 MNHEY and CDR2 SVGAGI come from the germline V gene. Trimming removed 4 bases at V and 13 bases at J, with 14 bases between. CDR3 nucleotides: TGTGCCAGCAGTTCTTTAAAAACGGGACAGTTCTTC. Amino acids: CASSSLKTGQFF.

This clone has only a few counts. This chain uses TRBV4-1 with TRBJ2-7; TRBD2 aligns across 9 bases. This CDR3 contains 17 residues. The ends lost 3 bases at V and 4 bases at J; junction bases unmatched: 13. Germline V gene lookup returns CDR1 MGHRA and CDR2 YSYEKL. In nucleotides, the CDR3 is TGCGCCAGCAGCCAGGCCGTGGTAGCGGGGGCCCCTTACGAGCAGTACTTC. Its translation is CASSQAVVAGAPYEQYF.